This T cell receptor beta chain was identified in a study of shared clonotypes between healthy human individuals. Only CD45RO-negative cells positively selected for CCR7 counted as naive CD8 cells, so terminally differentiated effector memory CD45RA+ cells were excluded. Assay used: immunoSEQ multiplex PCR; TCRdb lists only in-frame clones, some missing. This repertoire shows about 550,000 clones, around 95% found once; its top ten account for around 0.11%. The CDR3 is 12 amino acids. V was trimmed by 4 bases and J by 5 bases, leaving 7 bases between them. Per the germline V gene, CDR1 is LNHDA and CDR2 is SQIVND (reference sequence).

The sequencing sample was made of naive CD8+ T cells sorted from blood. This chain joins TRBV19 and TRBJ2-3; D not resolved. This TCR was sampled from a woman aged 25-40 years in good health. The CDR3 DNA sequence: TGTGCCAGTAGTACCGACCGAGATACGCAGTATTTT. This codes for CASSTDRDTQYF.